These T cell receptor beta chains were read from a single sample in a study of blood T cells in healthy people across ages. TCRdb passed the 5' RACE reads through MiXCR, listing each CDR3 protein once. The table records some 550,000 distinct CDR3 sequences, around half of them present only once. Sequenced input: blood. The receptors come from an elderly man in good health. Both conserved end residues are trimmed from each CDR3. Each record gives: V gene, D gene, J gene, CDR3 protein. The D gene is left open where the match is weak.

v_gene: TRBV3-1
d_gene: .
j_gene: TRBJ2-7
CDR3aa: ASSQVGAGDEQY

v_gene: TRBV30
d_gene: .
j_gene: TRBJ2-3
CDR3aa: AWTQTGTDTQY

v_gene: TRBV20-1
d_gene: .
j_gene: TRBJ2-5
CDR3aa: SARGTIETQY

v_gene: TRBV5-1
d_gene: .
j_gene: TRBJ2-7
CDR3aa: ASSLRVRSSYEQY

v_gene: TRBV7-2
d_gene: TRBD2
j_gene: TRBJ2-1
CDR3aa: ASSLGGTSGHNEQF

v_gene: TRBV3-1
d_gene: TRBD1
j_gene: TRBJ2-7
CDR3aa: ASTGGQGSYEQY

v_gene: TRBV10-3
d_gene: .
j_gene: TRBJ2-7
CDR3aa: AIKSTAYEQY

v_gene: TRBV7-2
d_gene: .
j_gene: TRBJ2-7
CDR3aa: ASSLAGSYTYEQY

v_gene: TRBV7-9
d_gene: .
j_gene: TRBJ2-7
CDR3aa: ASSLAQWGGGNTYEQY

v_gene: TRBV4-3
d_gene: TRBD1
j_gene: TRBJ1-2
CDR3aa: ASSQEENRGGLYGYT

v_gene: TRBV11-2
d_gene: .
j_gene: TRBJ2-7
CDR3aa: ASSSRPGLSYEQY

v_gene: TRBV11-3
d_gene: TRBD1
j_gene: .
CDR3aa: ASSPSGQGYDEQY

v_gene: TRBV7-2
d_gene: .
j_gene: TRBJ2-1
CDR3aa: ASSPDSVGNEQF

v_gene: TRBV29-1
d_gene: TRBD1
j_gene: TRBJ1-1
CDR3aa: SVGTGLPGEAF

v_gene: TRBV6-2/TRBV6-3
d_gene: .
j_gene: TRBJ2-5
CDR3aa: ASSYSNRSPHRQY

v_gene: TRBV7-9
d_gene: .
j_gene: .
CDR3aa: ASRGSSGREQY

v_gene: TRBV6-6
d_gene: TRBD1
j_gene: TRBJ2-5
CDR3aa: ASSTTGGQETQY

v_gene: TRBV6-2/TRBV6-3
d_gene: .
j_gene: TRBJ2-7
CDR3aa: ASSLTGNTYEQY

v_gene: TRBV3-1
d_gene: .
j_gene: TRBJ2-2
CDR3aa: ASSRWQGHTGELF

v_gene: TRBV20-1
d_gene: .
j_gene: TRBJ2-1
CDR3aa: SSTGLDEQF

v_gene: TRBV5-6
d_gene: .
j_gene: TRBJ1-2
CDR3aa: ASSFGVINDGYT

v_gene: TRBV29-1
d_gene: TRBD1
j_gene: TRBJ2-1
CDR3aa: SVARGSTQTRPWGKEQF

v_gene: TRBV4-1
d_gene: .
j_gene: TRBJ2-1
CDR3aa: ASTNDGEQF

v_gene: TRBV5-1
d_gene: .
j_gene: TRBJ2-1
CDR3aa: ASKEADSYNEQF

v_gene: TRBV29-1
d_gene: .
j_gene: TRBJ1-2
CDR3aa: SLRTADYGYT

v_gene: TRBV20-1
d_gene: TRBD1
j_gene: TRBJ1-2
CDR3aa: SARSETGDFGYT

v_gene: TRBV2
d_gene: .
j_gene: TRBJ2-7
CDR3aa: ASSRGGAYEQY

v_gene: TRBV20-1
d_gene: TRBD1
j_gene: TRBJ1-1
CDR3aa: SALQGGIAEAF

v_gene: TRBV20-1
d_gene: TRBD1
j_gene: TRBJ2-3
CDR3aa: SASRDRAPDTQY

v_gene: TRBV5-6
d_gene: .
j_gene: TRBJ1-2
CDR3aa: ASSVIQGNGYT